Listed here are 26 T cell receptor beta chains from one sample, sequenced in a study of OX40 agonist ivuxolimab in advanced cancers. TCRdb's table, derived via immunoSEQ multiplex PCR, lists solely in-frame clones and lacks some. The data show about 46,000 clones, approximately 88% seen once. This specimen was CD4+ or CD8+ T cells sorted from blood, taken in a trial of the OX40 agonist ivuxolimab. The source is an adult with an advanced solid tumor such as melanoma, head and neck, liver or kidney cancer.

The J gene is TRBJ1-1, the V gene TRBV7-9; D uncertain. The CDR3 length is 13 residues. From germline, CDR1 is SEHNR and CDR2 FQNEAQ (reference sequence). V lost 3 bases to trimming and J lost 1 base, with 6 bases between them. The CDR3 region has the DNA TGTGCCAGCAGCTTGGAAGCGAACACTGAAGCTTTCTTT. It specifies CASSLEANTEAFF. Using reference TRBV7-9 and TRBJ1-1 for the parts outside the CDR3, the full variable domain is DTGVSQNPRHKITKRGQNVTFRCDPISEHNRLYWYRQTLGQGPEFLTYFQNEAQLEKSRLLSDRFSAERPKGSFSTLEIQRTEQGDSAMYLCASSLEANTEAFFGQGTRLTVV.

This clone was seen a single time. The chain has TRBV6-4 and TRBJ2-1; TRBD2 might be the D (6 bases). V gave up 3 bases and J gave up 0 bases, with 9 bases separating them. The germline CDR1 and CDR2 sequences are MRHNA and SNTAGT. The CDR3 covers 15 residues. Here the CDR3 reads CASSEAGSSYNEQFF. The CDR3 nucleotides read TGTGCCAGCAGTGAGGCGGGGAGCTCCTACAATGAGCAGTTCTTC.

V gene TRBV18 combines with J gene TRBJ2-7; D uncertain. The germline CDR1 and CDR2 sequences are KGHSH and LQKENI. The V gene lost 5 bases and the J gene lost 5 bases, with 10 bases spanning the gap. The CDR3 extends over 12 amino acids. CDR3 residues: CASSSTADEQYF. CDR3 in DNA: TGTGCCAGCTCATCAACGGCGGACGAGCAGTACTTC.

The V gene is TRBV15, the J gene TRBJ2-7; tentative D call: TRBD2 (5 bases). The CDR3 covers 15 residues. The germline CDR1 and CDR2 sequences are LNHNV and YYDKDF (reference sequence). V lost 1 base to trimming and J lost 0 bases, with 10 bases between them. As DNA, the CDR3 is TGTGCCACCAGCAGAGGGGCGGGTAGCTCCTACGAGCAGTACTTC. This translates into CATSRGAGSSYEQYF.

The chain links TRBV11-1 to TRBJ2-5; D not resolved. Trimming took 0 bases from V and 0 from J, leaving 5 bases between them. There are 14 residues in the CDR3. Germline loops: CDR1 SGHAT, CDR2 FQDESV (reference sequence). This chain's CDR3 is CASSLADHQETQYF. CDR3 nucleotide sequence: TGTGCCAGCAGCTTAGCGGACCACCAAGAGACCCAGTACTTC.

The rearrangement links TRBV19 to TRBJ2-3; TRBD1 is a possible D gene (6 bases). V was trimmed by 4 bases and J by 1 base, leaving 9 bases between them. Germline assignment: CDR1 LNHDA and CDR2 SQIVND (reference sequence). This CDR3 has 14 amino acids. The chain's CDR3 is CASSTRQGTDTQYF. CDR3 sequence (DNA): TGTGCCAGTAGTACGAGACAGGGCACAGATACGCAGTATTTT.

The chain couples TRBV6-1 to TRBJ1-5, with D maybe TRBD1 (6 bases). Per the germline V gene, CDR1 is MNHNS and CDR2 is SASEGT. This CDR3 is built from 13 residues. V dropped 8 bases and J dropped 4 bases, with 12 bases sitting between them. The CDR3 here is CASVEQGNQPQHF. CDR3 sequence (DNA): TGTGCCAGCGTAGAACAGGGAAATCAGCCCCAGCATTTT.

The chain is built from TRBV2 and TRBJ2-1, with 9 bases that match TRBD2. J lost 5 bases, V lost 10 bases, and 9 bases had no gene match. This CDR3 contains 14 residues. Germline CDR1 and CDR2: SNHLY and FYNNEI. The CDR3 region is CATLWASGNNEQFF. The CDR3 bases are TGTGCCACTCTATGGGCTAGCGGGAACAATGAGCAGTTCTTC.

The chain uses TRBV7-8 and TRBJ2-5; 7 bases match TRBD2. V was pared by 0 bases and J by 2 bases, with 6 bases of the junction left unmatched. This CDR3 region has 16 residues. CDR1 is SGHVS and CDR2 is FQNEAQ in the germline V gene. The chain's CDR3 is CASSLALASGQETQYF. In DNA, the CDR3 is TGTGCCAGCAGCTTAGCGTTGGCTAGCGGACAAGAGACCCAGTACTTC.

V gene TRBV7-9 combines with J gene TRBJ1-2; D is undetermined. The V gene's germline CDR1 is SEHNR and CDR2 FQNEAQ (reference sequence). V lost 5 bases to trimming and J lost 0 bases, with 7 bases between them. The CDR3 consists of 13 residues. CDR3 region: CASSPTSNYGYTF. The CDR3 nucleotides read TGTGCCAGCAGCCCCACCTCTAACTATGGCTACACCTTC.

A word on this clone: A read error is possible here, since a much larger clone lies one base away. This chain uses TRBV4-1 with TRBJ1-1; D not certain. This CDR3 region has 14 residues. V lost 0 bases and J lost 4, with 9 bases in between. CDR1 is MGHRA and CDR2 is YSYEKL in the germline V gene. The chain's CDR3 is CASSQESLSTEAFF. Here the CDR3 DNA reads TGCGCCAGCAGCCAAGAGAGCCTGAGCACTGAAGCTTTCTTT.

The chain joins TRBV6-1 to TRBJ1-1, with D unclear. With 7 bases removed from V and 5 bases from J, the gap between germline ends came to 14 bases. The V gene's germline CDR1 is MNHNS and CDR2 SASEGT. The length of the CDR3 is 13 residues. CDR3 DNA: TGTGCCAGCATAACCGCACCGACGACTGAAGCTTTCTTT. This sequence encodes CASITAPTTEAFF.

CDR3 DNA sequence: TGCGCCAGCAGCGTGGACACATTATCCTACGAGCAGTACTTC. It codes for CASSVDTLSYEQYF. The chain is built from TRBV5-1 and TRBJ2-7, with D possibly matching TRBD1 (5 bases). In germline, CDR1 is SGHRS, CDR2 YFSETQ. Trimming took off 4 bases at V and 1 base at J, with 12 bases between the two ends. This CDR3 comprises 14 residues.

The CDR3 loop reads CASSVEGFSGNTIYF. CDR3 nucleotides: TGTGCCAGCAGCGTAGAGGGGTTCTCTGGAAACACCATATATTTT. The chain joins TRBV9 to TRBJ1-3; tentative D call: TRBD1 (5 bases). The CDR3 length is 15 residues. Germline V gene lookup returns CDR1 SGDLS and CDR2 YYNGEE. The V gene lost 0 bases and the J gene lost 0 bases, with 7 bases spanning the gap.

The CDR3 loop is CASSLDRGYSGANVLTF. CDR3 DNA sequence: TGCGCCAGCAGCTTGGACAGGGGGTATTCTGGGGCCAACGTCCTGACTTTC. The rearrangement joins TRBV5-1 to TRBJ2-6; 8 bases match TRBD1. The junction had 3 bases not matched to a gene; V was cut back by 0 bases and J by 1 base. Germline CDR1 is SGHRS and CDR2 is YFSETQ. The CDR3 contains 17 residues.

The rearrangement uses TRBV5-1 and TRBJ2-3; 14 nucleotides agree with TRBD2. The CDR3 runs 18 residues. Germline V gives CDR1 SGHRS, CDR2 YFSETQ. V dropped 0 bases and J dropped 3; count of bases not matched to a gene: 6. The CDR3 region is CASSLGLAGGTGTDTQYF. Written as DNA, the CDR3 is TGCGCCAGCAGCTTGGGACTAGCGGGGGGGACAGGGACAGATACGCAGTATTTT.

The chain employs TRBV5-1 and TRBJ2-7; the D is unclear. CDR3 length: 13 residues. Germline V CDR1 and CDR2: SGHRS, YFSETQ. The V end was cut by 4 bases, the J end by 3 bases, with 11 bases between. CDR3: CASSPTPDYEQYF. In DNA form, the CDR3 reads TGCGCCAGCAGCCCAACCCCGGACTACGAGCAGTACTTC.

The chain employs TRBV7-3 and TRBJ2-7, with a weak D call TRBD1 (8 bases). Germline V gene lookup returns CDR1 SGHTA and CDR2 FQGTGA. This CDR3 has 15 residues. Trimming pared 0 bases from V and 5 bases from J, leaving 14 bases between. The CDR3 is CASSLTGGTGDEQYF. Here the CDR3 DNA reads TGTGCCAGCAGCTTAACCGGGGGGACAGGCGACGAGCAGTACTTC.

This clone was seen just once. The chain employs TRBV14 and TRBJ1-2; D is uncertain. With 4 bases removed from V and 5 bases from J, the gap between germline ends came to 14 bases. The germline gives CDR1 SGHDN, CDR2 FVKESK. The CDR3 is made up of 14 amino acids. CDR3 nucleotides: TGTGCCAGCAGCCGGGGTCTCGGATCTTATGGCTACACCTTC. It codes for CASSRGLGSYGYTF. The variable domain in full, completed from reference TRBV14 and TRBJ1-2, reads EAGVTQFPSHSVIEKGQTVTLRCDPISGHDNLYWYRRVMGKEIKFLLHFVKESKQDESGMPNNRFLAERTGGTYSTLKVQPAELEDSGVYFCASSRGLGSYGYTFGSGTRLTVV.

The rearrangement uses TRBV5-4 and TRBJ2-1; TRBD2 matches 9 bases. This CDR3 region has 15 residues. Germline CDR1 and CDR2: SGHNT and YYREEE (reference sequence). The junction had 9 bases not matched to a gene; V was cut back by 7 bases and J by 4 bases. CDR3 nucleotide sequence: TGTGCCAGCGGAACCGCGGCGGGGGGGTACAATGAGCAGTTCTTC. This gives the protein CASGTAAGGYNEQFF.

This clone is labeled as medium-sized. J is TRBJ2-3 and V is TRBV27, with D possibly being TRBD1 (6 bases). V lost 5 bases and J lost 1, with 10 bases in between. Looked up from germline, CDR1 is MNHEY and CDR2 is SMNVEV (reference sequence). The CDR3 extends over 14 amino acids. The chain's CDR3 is CASSTWTGTDTQYF. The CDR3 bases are TGTGCCAGCAGTACCTGGACAGGCACAGATACGCAGTATTTT.

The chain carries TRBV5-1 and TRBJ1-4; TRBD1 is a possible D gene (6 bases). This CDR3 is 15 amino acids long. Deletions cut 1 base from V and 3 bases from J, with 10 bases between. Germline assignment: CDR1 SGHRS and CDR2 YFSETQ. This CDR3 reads CASSLSGASNEKLFF. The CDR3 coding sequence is TGCGCCAGCAGCTTGTCGGGGGCCTCTAATGAAAAACTGTTTTTT.

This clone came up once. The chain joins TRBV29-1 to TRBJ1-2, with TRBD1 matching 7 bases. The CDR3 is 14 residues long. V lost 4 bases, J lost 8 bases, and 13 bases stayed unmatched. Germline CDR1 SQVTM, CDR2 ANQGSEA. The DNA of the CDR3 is TGCAGCGTTGCTACTTCAGGGGGGTTGCGGGGCTACACCTTC. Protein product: CSVATSGGLRGYTF.

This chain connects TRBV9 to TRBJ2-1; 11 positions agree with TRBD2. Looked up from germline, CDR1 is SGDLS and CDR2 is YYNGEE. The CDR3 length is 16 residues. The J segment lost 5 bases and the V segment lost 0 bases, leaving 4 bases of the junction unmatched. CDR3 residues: CASSVAGTSGNNEQFF. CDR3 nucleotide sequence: TGTGCCAGCAGCGTAGCAGGGACTAGCGGAAACAATGAGCAGTTCTTC.

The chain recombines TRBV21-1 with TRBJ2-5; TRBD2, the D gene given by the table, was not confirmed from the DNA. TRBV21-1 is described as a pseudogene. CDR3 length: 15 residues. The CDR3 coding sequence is TGTGCCAGCAGCAAAGCGGTTACGGGGAAAGAGACCCAGTACTTC. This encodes CASSKAVTGKETQYF.

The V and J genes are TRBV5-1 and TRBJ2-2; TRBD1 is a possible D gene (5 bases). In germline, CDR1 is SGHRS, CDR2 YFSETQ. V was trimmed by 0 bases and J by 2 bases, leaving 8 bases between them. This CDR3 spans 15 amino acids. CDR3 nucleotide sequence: TGCGCCAGCAGCTTGGGACAGAAAAACACCGGGGAGCTGTTTTTT. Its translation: CASSLGQKNTGELFF. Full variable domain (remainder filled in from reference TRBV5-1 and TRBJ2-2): KAGVTQTPRYLIKTRGQQVTLSCSPISGHRSVSWYQQTPGQGLQFLFEYFSETQRNKGNFPGRFSGRQFSNSRSEMNVSTLELGDSALYLCASSLGQKNTGELFFGEGSRLTVL.